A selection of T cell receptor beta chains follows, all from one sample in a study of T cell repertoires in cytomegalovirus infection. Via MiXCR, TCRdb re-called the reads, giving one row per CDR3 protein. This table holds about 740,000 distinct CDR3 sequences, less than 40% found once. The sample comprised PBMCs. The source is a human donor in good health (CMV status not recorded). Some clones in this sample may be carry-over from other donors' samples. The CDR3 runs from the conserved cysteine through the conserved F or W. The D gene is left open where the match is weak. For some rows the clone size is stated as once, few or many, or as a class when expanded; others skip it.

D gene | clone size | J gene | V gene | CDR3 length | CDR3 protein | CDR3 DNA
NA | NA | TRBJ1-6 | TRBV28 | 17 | CASSPGGAGGLGSPLHF | TGTGCCAGCAGCCCGGGGGGGGCTGGGGGTTTAGGTTCACCCCTCCACTTT
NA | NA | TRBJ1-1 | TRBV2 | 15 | CASSETGTYLEATFF | TGTGCCAGCAGCGAAACCGGGACCTACCTGGAGGCGACTTTCTTT
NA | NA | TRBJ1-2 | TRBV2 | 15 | CASSGPVTQDYGYTF | TGTGCCAGCAGTGGGCCCGTGACACAGGACTATGGCTACACCTTC
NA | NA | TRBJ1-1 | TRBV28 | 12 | CATEGPSGEAFF | TGTGCCACCGAAGGTCCAAGTGGTGAAGCTTTCTTT
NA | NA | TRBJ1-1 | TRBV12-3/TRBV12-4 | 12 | CAIRGGSTEAFF | TGTGCCATCCGGGGGGGTAGCACTGAAGCTTTCTTT
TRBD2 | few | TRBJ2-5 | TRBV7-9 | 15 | CASSLELAGGETQYF | TGTGCCAGCAGCTTAGAGCTAGCGGGAGGCGAGACCCAGTACTTC
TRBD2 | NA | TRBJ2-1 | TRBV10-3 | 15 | CAISEAGVNGNEQFF | TGTGCCATCAGTGAAGCGGGAGTCAACGGGAATGAGCAGTTCTTC
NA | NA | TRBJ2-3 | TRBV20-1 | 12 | CSAPRNTDTQYF | TGCAGTGCCCCGAGGAACACAGATACGCAGTATTTT
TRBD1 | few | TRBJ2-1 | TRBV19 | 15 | CASSIKTGGPNEQFF | TGTGCCAGTAGTATTAAGACAGGGGGCCCCAATGAGCAGTTCTTC
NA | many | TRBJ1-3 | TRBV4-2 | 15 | CASSPRGSSGNTIYF | TGTGCCAGCAGCCCCCGCGGGAGCTCTGGAAACACCATATATTTT
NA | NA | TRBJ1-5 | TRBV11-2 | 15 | CVSSLDSVSNQPQHF | TGTGTCAGCAGCTTAGATTCGGTGAGCAATCAGCCCCAGCATTTT
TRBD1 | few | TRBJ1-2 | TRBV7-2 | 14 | CASSLAWAGGDGTF | TGTGCCAGCAGCTTAGCGTGGGCAGGGGGGGACGGAACCTTC
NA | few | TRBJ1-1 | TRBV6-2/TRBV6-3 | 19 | CASSYSMGRGARLGTEAFF | TGTGCCAGCAGTTACTCGATGGGCCGGGGGGCGCGATTGGGCACTGAAGCTTTCTTT
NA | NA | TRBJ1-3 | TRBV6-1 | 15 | CASSATVDPGNTIYF | TGTGCCAGCAGTGCGACAGTAGACCCTGGAAACACCATATATTTT
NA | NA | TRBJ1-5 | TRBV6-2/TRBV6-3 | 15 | CASTLQGGTHQPQHF | TGTGCCAGCACCCTACAAGGGGGTACCCATCAGCCCCAGCATTTT
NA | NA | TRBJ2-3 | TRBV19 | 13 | CASSIAHTDTQYF | TGTGCCAGTAGTATAGCACACACAGATACGCAGTATTTT
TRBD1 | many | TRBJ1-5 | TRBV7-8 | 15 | CASSYSPNSGTGKYF | TGTGCCAGCAGCTACTCCCCTAATTCCGGGACAGGAAAGTATTTT